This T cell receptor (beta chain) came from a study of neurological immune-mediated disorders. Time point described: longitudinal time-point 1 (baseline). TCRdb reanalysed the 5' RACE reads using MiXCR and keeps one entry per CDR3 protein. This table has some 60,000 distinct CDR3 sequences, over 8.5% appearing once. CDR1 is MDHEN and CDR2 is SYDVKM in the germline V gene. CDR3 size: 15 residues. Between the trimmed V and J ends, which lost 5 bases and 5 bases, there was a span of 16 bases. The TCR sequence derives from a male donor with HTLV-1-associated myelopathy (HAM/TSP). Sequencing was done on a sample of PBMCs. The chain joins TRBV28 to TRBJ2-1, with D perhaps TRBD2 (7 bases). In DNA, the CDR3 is TGTGCCAGCAGTCCCGTTTCGGGGGGCCACAATGAGCAGTTCTTC. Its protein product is CASSPVSGGHNEQFF. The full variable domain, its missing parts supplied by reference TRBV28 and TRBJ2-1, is DVKVTQSSRYLVKRTGEKVFLECVQDMDHENMFWYRQDPGLGLRLIYFSYDVKMKEKGDIPEGYSVSREKKERFSLILESASTNQTSMYLCASSPVSGGHNEQFFGPGTRLTVL.